The 10 T cell receptor beta chains reported below all come from one sample, sequenced in a study of a mutant IDH1 vaccine in newly diagnosed glioma. Antigens of these TCRs are unknown. Stated time point: week 35, safety follow-up. Topical imiquimod was applied with each vaccine dose, which held 300 ug of mutant IDH1 20-mer peptide. Produced via immunoSEQ multiplex PCR; TCRdb's table is partial and in-frame only. The data hold about 32,000 clones, with approximately 78% observed a single time. The source material was PBMCs, sampled from a glioma patient whose treatment included an IDH1 peptide vaccine. Receptors originate from a woman between 18 and 30 years old with glioma.

V usage is TRBV5-1 and J usage is TRBJ2-2; D is unclear. Trimming stripped 1 base from V and 4 bases from J, with 14 bases between. This CDR3 contains 16 residues. The germline gives CDR1 SGHRS, CDR2 YFSETQ. The CDR3 spells CASSLRSEQPTGELFF. The CDR3 bases are TGCGCCAGCAGCTTGAGAAGCGAACAACCCACCGGGGAGCTGTTTTTT.

This clone was detected only a few times. The chain recombines TRBV20-1 with TRBJ2-7; D is unresolved. From germline, CDR1 is DFQATT and CDR2 SNEGSKA (reference sequence). This CDR3 has 11 residues. With 0 bases removed from V and 6 bases from J, the gap between germline ends came to 6 bases. The CDR3 nucleotides read TGCAGTGCTAGAGATTATGCCGAGCAGTACTTC. Translating gives CSARDYAEQYF.

This chain joins TRBV27 and TRBJ2-5; 7 bases align to TRBD1. The germline CDR1 and CDR2 sequences are MNHEY and SMNVEV (reference sequence). Trimming took 3 bases from V and 2 from J; bases not matched to a gene: 9. CDR3 length: 16 residues. CDR3 residues: CASSFYADREQETQYF. The CDR3 DNA follows: TGTGCCAGCAGTTTTTATGCCGACAGGGAGCAAGAGACCCAGTACTTC.

The gene calls are TRBV6-1 and TRBJ2-5; D is unresolved. Deletions cut 6 bases from V and 3 bases from J, with 14 bases between. The CDR3 has 14 amino acids. The germline V gene has CDR1 MNHNS and CDR2 SASEGT. CDR3 nucleotides: TGTGCCAGCAGGGAAAACCTTATTAAAGAGACCCAGTACTTC. It yields the protein CASRENLIKETQYF.

The rearrangement uses TRBV28 and TRBJ2-1, with 7 positions matching TRBD2. The CDR3 spans 16 residues. The germline V gene has CDR1 MDHEN and CDR2 SYDVKM. Losses at the gene ends were 4 bases for V and 8 bases for J; bases not matched to a gene: 14. CDR3 in amino acids: CASSSILSGPAHEQFF. The CDR3 coding sequence is TGTGCCAGCAGTTCAATCCTTAGCGGGCCCGCCCATGAGCAGTTCTTC.

This sequence joins TRBV25-1 and TRBJ1-5, with TRBD1 identical over 7 bases. The CDR3 consists of 15 residues. The junction had 2 bases not matched to a gene; V was cut back by 3 bases and J by 0 bases. Germline CDR1 is MGHDK and CDR2 is SYGVNS. CDR3 sequence reads: CASSEGDSSNQPQHF. CDR3 in DNA: TGTGCCAGCAGTGAGGGGGACAGTAGCAATCAGCCCCAGCATTTT.

The chain links TRBV2 to TRBJ2-5; a possible D gene is TRBD2 (5 bases). This CDR3 is built from 15 residues. From germline, CDR1 is SNHLY and CDR2 FYNNEI. V lost 1 base and J lost 5, with 14 bases in between. The CDR3 nucleotides are TGTGCCAGCAGTGAAGTCTGGGCGGGCACGGAGACCCAGTACTTC. It is translated as CASSEVWAGTETQYF.

The chain employs TRBV5-5 and TRBJ1-5; 11 bases align to TRBD1. V was clipped by 1 base and J by 9 bases; unmatched bases: 6. This CDR3 is built from 15 residues. Germline V CDR1 and CDR2: SGHKS, YYEKEE (reference sequence). For the CDR3, the DNA is TGTGCCAGCAGCTTGTTTGGACAGGGGGCTTCGCCCCAGCATTTT. This translates into CASSLFGQGASPQHF.

The CDR3 DNA sequence: TGTGCCAGCAGTGCCTCCCAGGGGTTTAAGCAGCCCCAGCATTTT. Protein sequence: CASSASQGFKQPQHF. V and J are TRBV6-1 and TRBJ1-5; D is perhaps TRBD1 (6 bases). Trimming left V 4 bases short and J 7 bases short, with 17 bases between. The CDR3 contains 15 residues. The germline V gene has CDR1 MNHNS and CDR2 SASEGT.

This chain uses TRBV20-1 with TRBJ1-2; D ambiguous. The CDR3 contains 11 residues. CDR1 is DFQATT, CDR2 SNEGSKA, per germline (reference sequence). Trimming removed 0 bases from V and 3 bases from J, with 2 bases in between. CDR3: CSARDHYGYTF. In DNA, the CDR3 is TGCAGTGCTAGAGATCACTATGGCTACACCTTC.